These T cell receptor beta chains were read from a single sample in a study of blood T cells in healthy people across ages. TCRdb fed the 5' RACE reads into MiXCR, producing one record per CDR3 protein. The sample contains over 1,500,000 distinct CDR3 sequences, around 50% of which appear only once. Sequencing was done on a sample of blood. The receptors originated from a woman in her thirties or forties in good health. Each CDR3 is given without its conserved first and last residue.

v_call,cdr3_aa
TRBV2,ASRERLDQPQH
TRBV11-2,ASSRMTGYEQY
TRBV2,ASSEGAWGDHYNEQF
TRBV7-3,ASSLRDRVNEQY
TRBV4-2,ASSQEVSSGAYEQY
TRBV6-2/TRBV6-3,ASSYEGSGGPNLSYNEQF
TRBV11-1,ASSLSRDGRSNYGCT
TRBV19,ASSKYGREQY
TRBV4-1,ASSHFGVAGAQETQY
TRBV20-1,SARDLAGGNYGYT
TRBV4-2,ASRPSVSYNSPLH
TRBV29-1,SVGGRGQGYPYEQY
TRBV27,ASSRDLVEQY
TRBV9,AGSVERTASSKQY
TRBV15,ATTSGEESHEQF
TRBV28,ASSPPGLVRDTQY
TRBV6-5,ASSAQGAVTDTQY
TRBV6-5,ASSYSSGLGYGYT
TRBV14,ASSTSKGAGRPYNEQF
TRBV7-9,ASSNTVPGNNEQF
TRBV15,ATSRESGGSTDTQY
TRBV20-1,SARDVAGVAQPQH
TRBV5-6,ACLDRAYDEQF
TRBV20-1,SAREYRGLKRQY
TRBV2,ASIYGTSGDPSTDTQY
TRBV21-1,ASAVGGQHSYEQY
TRBV5-1,ASSLRQGDIGTQY
TRBV9,ASSASGTSSEQY
TRBV6-5,ASKKPTGGGGYT
TRBV7-2,ASSLGVDRLQPQH
TRBV6-5,ASSYSPSGGEETQY
TRBV5-6,TSSPMGQTLYEQY
TRBV27,ASTPGRDNPSGTEGYT
TRBV27,ASSSPGRSSYEQY
TRBV4-1,ASSLRGGISDEQY
TRBV18,ASSRQGSSTEAF
TRBV7-8,ASSVKYIETQF
TRBV7-2,ASSWDRGSTYEQY